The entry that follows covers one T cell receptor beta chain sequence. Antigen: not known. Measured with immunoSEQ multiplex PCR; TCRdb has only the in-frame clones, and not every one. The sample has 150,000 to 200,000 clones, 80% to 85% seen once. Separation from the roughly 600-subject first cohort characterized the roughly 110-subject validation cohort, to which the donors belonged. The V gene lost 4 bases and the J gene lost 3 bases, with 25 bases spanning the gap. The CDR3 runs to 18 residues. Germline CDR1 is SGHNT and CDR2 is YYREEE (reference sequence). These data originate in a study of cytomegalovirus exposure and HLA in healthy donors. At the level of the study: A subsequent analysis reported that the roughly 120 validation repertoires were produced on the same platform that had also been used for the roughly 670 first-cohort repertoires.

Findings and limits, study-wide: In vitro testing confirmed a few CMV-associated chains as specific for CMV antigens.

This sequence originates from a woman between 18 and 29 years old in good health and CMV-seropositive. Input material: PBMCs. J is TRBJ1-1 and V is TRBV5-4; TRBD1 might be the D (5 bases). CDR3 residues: CASSPPGQKHYQHTEAFF. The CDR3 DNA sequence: TGTGCCAGCAGCCCCCCAGGGCAGAAACACTACCAGCACACTGAAGCTTTCTTT.